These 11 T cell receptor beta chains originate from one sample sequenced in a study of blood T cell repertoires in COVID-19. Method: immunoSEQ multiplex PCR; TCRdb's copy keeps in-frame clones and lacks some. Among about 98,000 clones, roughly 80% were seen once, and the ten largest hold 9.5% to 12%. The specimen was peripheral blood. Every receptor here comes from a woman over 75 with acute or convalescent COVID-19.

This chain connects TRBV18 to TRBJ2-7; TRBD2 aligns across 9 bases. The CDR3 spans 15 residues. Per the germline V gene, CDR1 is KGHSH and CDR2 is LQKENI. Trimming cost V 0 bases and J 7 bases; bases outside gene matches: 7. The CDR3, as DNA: TGTGCCAGCTCACCACCGGGCCAGGCGGGAGGGGAGCAGTACTTC. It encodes CASSPPGQAGGEQYF.

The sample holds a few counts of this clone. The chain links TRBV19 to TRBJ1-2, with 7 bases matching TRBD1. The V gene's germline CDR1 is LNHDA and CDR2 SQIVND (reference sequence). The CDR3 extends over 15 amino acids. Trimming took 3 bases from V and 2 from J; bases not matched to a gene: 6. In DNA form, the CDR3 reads TGTGCCAGTAGTATTTTGTCAGGGGGGAACTATGGCTACACCTTC. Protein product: CASSILSGGNYGYTF.

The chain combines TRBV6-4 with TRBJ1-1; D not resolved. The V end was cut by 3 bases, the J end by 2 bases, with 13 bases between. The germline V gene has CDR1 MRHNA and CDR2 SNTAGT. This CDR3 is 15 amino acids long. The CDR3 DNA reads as TGTGCCAGCAGTGATAATATGGGCAGCAACACTGAAGCTTTCTTT. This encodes CASSDNMGSNTEAFF.

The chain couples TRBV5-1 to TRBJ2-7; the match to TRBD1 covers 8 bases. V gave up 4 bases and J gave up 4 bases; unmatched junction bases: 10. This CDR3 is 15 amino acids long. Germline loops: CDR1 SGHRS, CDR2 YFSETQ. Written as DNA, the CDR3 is TGCGCCAGCAGCGACCCGACAGGGGTCGGGTACGAGCAGTACTTC. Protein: CASSDPTGVGYEQYF.

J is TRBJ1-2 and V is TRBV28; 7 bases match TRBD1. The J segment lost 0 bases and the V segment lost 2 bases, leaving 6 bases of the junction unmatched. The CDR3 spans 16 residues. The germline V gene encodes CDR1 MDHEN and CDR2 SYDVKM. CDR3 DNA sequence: TGTGCCAGCAGTTTAGTCTCGACAGGGACTAACTATGGCTACACCTTC. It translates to CASSLVSTGTNYGYTF.

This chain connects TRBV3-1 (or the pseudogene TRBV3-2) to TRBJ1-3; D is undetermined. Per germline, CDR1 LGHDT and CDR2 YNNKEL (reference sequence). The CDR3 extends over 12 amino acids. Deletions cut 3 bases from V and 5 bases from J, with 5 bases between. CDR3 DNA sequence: TGTGCCAGCAGCCACCAAAGAAACACCATATATTTT. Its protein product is CASSHQRNTIYF.

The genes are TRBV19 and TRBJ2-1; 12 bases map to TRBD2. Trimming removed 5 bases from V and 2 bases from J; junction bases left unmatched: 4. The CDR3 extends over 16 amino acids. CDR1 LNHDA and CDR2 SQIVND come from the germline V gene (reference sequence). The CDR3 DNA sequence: TGTGCCAGTAGTCTGGCTAGCGGGGGGGCCTACAATGAGCAGTTCTTC. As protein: CASSLASGGAYNEQFF.

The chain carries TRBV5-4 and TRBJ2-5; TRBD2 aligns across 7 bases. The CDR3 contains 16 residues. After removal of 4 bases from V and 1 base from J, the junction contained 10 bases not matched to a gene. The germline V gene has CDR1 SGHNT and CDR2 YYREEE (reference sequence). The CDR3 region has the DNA TGTGCCAGCAGCGGGTCTAGCGGAACTCTCCAAGAGACCCAGTACTTC. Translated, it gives CASSGSSGTLQETQYF.

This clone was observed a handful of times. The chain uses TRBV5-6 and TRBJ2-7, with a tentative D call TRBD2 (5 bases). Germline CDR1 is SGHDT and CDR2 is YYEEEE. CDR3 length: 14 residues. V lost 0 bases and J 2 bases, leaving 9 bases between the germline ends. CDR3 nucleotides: TGTGCCAGCAGCTTGGCTAGCCTCACCTACGAGCAGTACTTC. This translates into CASSLASLTYEQYF.

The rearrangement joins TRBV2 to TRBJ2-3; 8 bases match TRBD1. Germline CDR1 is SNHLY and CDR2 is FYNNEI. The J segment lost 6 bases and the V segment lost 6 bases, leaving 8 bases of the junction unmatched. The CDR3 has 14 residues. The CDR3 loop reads CASRLGQGRDTQYF. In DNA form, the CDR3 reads TGTGCCAGCAGACTAGGACAGGGACGGGATACGCAGTATTTT.

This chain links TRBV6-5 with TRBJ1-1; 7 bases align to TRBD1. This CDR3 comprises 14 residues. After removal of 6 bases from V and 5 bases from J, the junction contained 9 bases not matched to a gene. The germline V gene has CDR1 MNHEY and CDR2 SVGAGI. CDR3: CASSDRVVWTEAFF. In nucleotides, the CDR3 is TGTGCCAGCAGCGACAGGGTGGTTTGGACTGAAGCTTTCTTT.